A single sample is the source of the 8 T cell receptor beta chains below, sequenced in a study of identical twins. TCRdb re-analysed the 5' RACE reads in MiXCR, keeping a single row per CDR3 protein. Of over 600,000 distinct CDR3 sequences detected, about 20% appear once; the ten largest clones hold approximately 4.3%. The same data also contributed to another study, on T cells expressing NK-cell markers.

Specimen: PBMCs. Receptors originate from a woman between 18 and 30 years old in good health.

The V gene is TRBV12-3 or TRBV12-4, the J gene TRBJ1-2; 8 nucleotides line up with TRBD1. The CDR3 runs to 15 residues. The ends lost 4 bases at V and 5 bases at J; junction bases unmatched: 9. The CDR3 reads CASSSRTGSSYGYTF. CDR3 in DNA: TGTGCCAGCAGTTCCCGGACAGGGTCGTCTTATGGCTACACCTTC.

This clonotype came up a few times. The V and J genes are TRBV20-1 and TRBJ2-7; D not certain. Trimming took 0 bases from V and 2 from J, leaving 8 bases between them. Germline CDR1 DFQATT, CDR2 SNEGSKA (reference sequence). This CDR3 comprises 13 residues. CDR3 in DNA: TGCAGTGCTAGAGAGGCCAACGCCTACGAGCAGTACTTC. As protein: CSAREANAYEQYF.

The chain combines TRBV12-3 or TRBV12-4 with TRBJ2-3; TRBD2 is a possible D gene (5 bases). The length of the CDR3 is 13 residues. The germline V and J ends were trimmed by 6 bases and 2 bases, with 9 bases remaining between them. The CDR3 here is CASSAGDTDTQYF. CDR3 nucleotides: TGTGCCAGCAGCGCCGGGGACACAGATACGCAGTATTTT.

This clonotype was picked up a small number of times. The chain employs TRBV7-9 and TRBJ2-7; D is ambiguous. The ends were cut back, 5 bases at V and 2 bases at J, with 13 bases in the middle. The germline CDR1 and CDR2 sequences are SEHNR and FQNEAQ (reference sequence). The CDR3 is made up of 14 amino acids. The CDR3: CASSARTSPYEQYF. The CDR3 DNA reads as TGTGCCAGCAGCGCCAGGACGTCTCCCTACGAGCAGTACTTC.

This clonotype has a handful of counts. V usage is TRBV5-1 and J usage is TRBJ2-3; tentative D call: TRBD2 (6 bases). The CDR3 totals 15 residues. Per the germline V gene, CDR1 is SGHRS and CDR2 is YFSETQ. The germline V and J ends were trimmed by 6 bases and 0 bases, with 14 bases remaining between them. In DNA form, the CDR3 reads TGCGCCAGCAAAACGCTCCGGGGGAGCACAGATACGCAGTATTTT. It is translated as CASKTLRGSTDTQYF.

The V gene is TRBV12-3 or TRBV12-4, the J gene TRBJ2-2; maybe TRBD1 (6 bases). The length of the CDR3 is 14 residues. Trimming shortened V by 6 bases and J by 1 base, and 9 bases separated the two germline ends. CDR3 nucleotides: TGTGCCAGCAGACTGGACAGGAACACCGGGGAGCTGTTTTTT. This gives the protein CASRLDRNTGELFF.

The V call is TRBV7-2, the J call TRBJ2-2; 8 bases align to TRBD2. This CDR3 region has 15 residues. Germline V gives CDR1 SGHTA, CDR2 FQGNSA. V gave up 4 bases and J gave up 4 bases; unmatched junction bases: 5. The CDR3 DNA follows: TGTGCCAGCAGCTGGACTAGCTCGGGCACCGGGGAGCTGTTTTTT. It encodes CASSWTSSGTGELFF.

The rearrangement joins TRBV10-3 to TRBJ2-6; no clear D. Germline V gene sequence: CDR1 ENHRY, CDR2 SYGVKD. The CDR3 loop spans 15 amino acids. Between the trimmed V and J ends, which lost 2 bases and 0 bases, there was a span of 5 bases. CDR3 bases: TGTGCCATCAGTGAGCCCAACTCTGGGGCCAACGTCCTGACTTTC. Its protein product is CAISEPNSGANVLTF.